The 32 T cell receptor beta chains reported below all come from one sample, sequenced in a study of T cell clonality in common variable immunodeficiency. The data were produced by immunoSEQ multiplex PCR, yet TCRdb's version contains in-frame clones alone and is incomplete. Listed for the sample are around 9,200 clones, none seen a single time. Antigens of these TCRs are unknown. Study outcomes and limitations: Reportedly, TCR beta sequences from common variable immunodeficiency showed fewer deletions and N-nucleotide insertions.

Sequencing was carried out using peripheral blood mononuclear cells. The receptors originated from a human donor with common variable immunodeficiency.

This clone was seen many times. The CDR3 extends 3 residues past the end of the read, so its final part is completed from the germline J gene. This chain links TRBV12-3 or TRBV12-4 with TRBJ1-1; tentative D call: TRBD1 (5 bases). Trimming removed 5 bases from V and 0 bases from J, with 10 bases in between. The CDR3 contains 14 residues. Here the CDR3 reads CASSLDRMNTEAFF. The CDR3 bases that were read are TGTGCCAGCAGTCTCGACAGAATGAACACTGAA.

This clone came up many times. The sequence runs out 3 residues before the end of the CDR3; the remainder is reconstructed from the germline J gene. The chain recombines TRBV5-1 with TRBJ1-5; a possible D gene is TRBD1 (5 bases). In germline, CDR1 is SGHRS, CDR2 YFSETQ. This CDR3 region has 16 residues. V shed 0 bases and J shed 0 bases, with 10 bases lying between them. CDR3 bases read: TGCGCCAGCAGCTTGGGGGGGGGTGCTAGCAATCAGCCC. Translation: CASSLGGGASNQP. The whole CDR3 sequence is CASSLGGGASNQPQHF.

This clone was observed many times. The CDR3: CASSPGQGAVWYEQYF. CDR3 DNA (partial): TGCGCCAGCAGCCCAGGGCAGGGGGCAGTGTGGTACGAG. The J gene is TRBJ2-7, the V gene TRBV4-1; TRBD1 agrees at 8 bases. The DNA ends 3 residues before the CDR3 does, and the rest of the CDR3 is filled in from the germline J gene. The germline CDR1 and CDR2 sequences are MGHRA and YSYEKL. The CDR3 spans 16 residues. The V and J ends lost 4 bases and 4 bases, in that order; junction bases with no gene match: 12.

This clone showed up just a few times. The read ends 3 residues before the CDR3 terminus; that terminus is restored from the germline J gene. The chain uses TRBV20-1 and TRBJ2-7, with a weak D call TRBD1 (5 bases). Germline CDR1 and CDR2: DFQATT and SNEGSKA (reference sequence). The CDR3 loop spans 14 amino acids. Between the trimmed V and J ends, which lost 6 bases and 2 bases, there was a span of 17 bases. Partial CDR3 DNA: TGCAGTGCGATCTCGGGCAGGGTGGCCTACGAG. Residues: CSAISGRVAYE. The whole CDR3 is CSAISGRVAYEQYF.

This clone was recorded many times. With the read ending 3 residues before the CDR3 end, the germline J gene is used to fill in that end. The rearrangement uses TRBV27 and TRBJ2-3, with TRBD2 matching over 11 bases. V gave up 10 bases and J gave up 7 bases; unmatched junction bases: 13. The CDR3 is 15 amino acids. The germline CDR1 and CDR2 sequences are MNHEY and SMNVEV (reference sequence). The sequenced part of the CDR3 DNA is TGTGCCACCGTACGGGGGGGACTAGCGGAACATACG. It encodes CATVRGGLAEHT. The CDR3 reads in full as CATVRGGLAEHTQYF.

Many counts were recorded for this clone. The sequenced fragment ends 3 residues before the CDR3 boundary, so the rest is inferred from the germline J gene. The chain employs TRBV4-1 and TRBJ1-4; TRBD1 matches at 7 bases. Trimming at V came to 4 bases and at J to 0 bases, leaving 5 bases not matched to a gene. Germline CDR1 MGHRA, CDR2 YSYEKL. The CDR3 length is 16 residues. Incomplete CDR3 DNA: TGCGCCAGCAGCCGGGACAGCGTTACAACTAATGAAAAA. Protein product: CASSRDSVTTNEK. The full CDR3 is CASSRDSVTTNEKLFF.

This clone is medium-sized in the sample. The read ends 3 residues before the CDR3 terminus; that terminus is restored from the germline J gene. The chain has TRBV29-1 and TRBJ2-3; TRBD1 aligns across 7 bases. Germline lookup yields CDR1 SQVTM and CDR2 ANQGSEA. The CDR3 is made up of 13 amino acids. The trim removed 6 bases at V and 0 bases at J, leaving 3 bases unmatched. The CDR3 here is CSVDRESTDTQYF. CDR3 DNA (partial): TGCAGCGTCGACAGGGAAAGCACAGATACG.

This clone was recorded at least ten times. At one of its ends the junction is not consistent with the germline gene, which may arise from a read error. With the read ending 3 residues before the CDR3 end, the germline J gene is used to fill in that end. V gene TRBV27 combines with J gene TRBJ2-3; D not certain. CDR1 is MNHEY and CDR2 is SMNVEV in the germline V gene (reference sequence). The CDR3 is made up of 14 amino acids. The sequenced part of the CDR3 DNA is TGTTCCAGCAGTCTTCTCACTAGCACAGATACG. Translation gives CSSSLLTSTDT. The whole CDR3 sequence reads CSSSLLTSTDTQYF.

This clone was observed many times. The read falls 3 residues short of the CDR3 end, and the missing part is taken from the germline J gene. The chain has TRBV19 and TRBJ2-7; 9 bases fit TRBD2. Trimming took 5 bases from V and 5 from J; bases not matched to a gene: 10. Germline V lookup: CDR1 LNHDA, CDR2 SQIVND (reference sequence). CDR3 size: 15 residues. The sequenced part of the CDR3 DNA is TGTGCCAGTAGTGGGAGACTAGCGGATAGAGACGAG. This gives the protein CASSGRLADRDE. The whole CDR3 region reads CASSGRLADRDEQYF.

This clone is medium-sized within its sample. Read coverage stops 3 residues before the CDR3 terminus; the germline J gene supplies the remainder. This chain uses TRBV19 with TRBJ1-1; D is undetermined. Germline-derived CDR1 and CDR2 are LNHDA and SQIVND (reference sequence). The length of the CDR3 is 17 residues. V was pared by 5 bases and J by 1 base, with 20 bases between. CDR3 DNA (partial): TGTGCCAGTAGTTATGGAGGACTGGCTGTATGGAACACTGAA. Translating it yields CASSYGGLAVWNTE. The complete CDR3 protein is CASSYGGLAVWNTEAFF.

This clone was seen repeatedly, ten times or more. The read is 3 residues too short to cover the CDR3 end, so that end is filled in from the germline J gene. The rearrangement joins TRBV7-2 to TRBJ2-7, with 11 bases aligning to TRBD1. The CDR3 runs to 14 residues. Unmatched junction bases numbered 1, after V lost 5 bases and J lost 1 base. Germline V gives CDR1 SGHTA, CDR2 FQGNSA. The CDR3 protein is CASSRDRGSYEQYF. CDR3 DNA, as far as it was read: TGTGCCAGCAGCCGGGACAGGGGGTCCTACGAG. Complete variable domain (other parts from reference TRBV7-2 and TRBJ2-7): GAGVSQSPSNKVTEKGKDVELRCDPISGHTALYWYRQSLGQGLEFLIYFQGNSAPDKSGLPSDRFSAERTGGSVSTLTIQRTQQEDSAVYLCASSRDRGSYEQYFGPGTRLTVT.

Many counts were recorded for this clone. The read terminates 3 residues ahead of where the CDR3 ends, so the germline J gene completes it. The rearrangement joins TRBV5-1 to TRBJ2-7, with 9 bases lining up with TRBD1. CDR1 SGHRS and CDR2 YFSETQ come from the germline V gene. V was pared by 1 base and J by 0 bases, with 20 bases of the junction left unmatched. CDR3 length: 21 residues. The chain's CDR3 is CASSLLFGEGQGTESSYEQYF. Partial CDR3 DNA: TGCGCCAGCAGCTTGCTCTTTGGGGAGGGACAGGGCACAGAAAGCTCCTACGAG.

This clone was detected ten times or more. The CDR3 loop is CASSPARYNEQFF. Incomplete CDR3 DNA: TGTGCCAGCTCACCGGCCAGATACAATGAG. The chain is built from TRBV18 and TRBJ2-1; D is ambiguous. The read stops 3 residues short of the end of the CDR3; the missing end is completed from the germline J gene. Germline lookup yields CDR1 KGHSH and CDR2 LQKENI. The CDR3 consists of 13 residues. Trimming left V 3 bases short and J 4 bases short, with 7 bases between.

By its share, this clone is medium-sized (0.01 to 0.1%). CDR3 protein: CASSIRASVEDTQYF. The CDR3 bases that were read are TGTGCCAGTAGTATTAGGGCTAGCGTTGAAGATACG. The gene calls are TRBV19 and TRBJ2-3; maybe TRBD2 (6 bases). With the read ending 3 residues before the CDR3 end, the germline J gene is used to fill in that end. CDR3 length: 15 residues. The V and J ends lost 3 bases and 5 bases respectively, with 15 bases between them. CDR1 and CDR2 from the germline V gene are LNHDA and SQIVND (reference sequence).

This clone was observed at least ten times. The observed sequence ends 3 residues before the CDR3 terminus, with the missing tail filled in from the germline J gene. The V gene is TRBV19, the J gene TRBJ2-1; the match to TRBD2 covers 12 bases. CDR3 length equals 16 residues. The V and J ends lost 7 bases and 3 bases, in that order; junction bases with no gene match: 7. Germline V CDR1 and CDR2: LNHDA, SQIVND (reference sequence). Incomplete CDR3 DNA: TGTGCCAGTACCTCCAGGACTAGCGGGAACTACAATGAG. Amino acid sequence: CASTSRTSGNYNE. The whole CDR3 reads CASTSRTSGNYNEQFF.

This clone has ten or more counts. The CDR3 goes on 3 residues after the read ends, and that part is filled in from the germline J gene. J is TRBJ2-5 and V is TRBV4-1; 10 bases agree with TRBD2. The junction had 9 bases not matched to a gene; V was cut back by 0 bases and J by 5 bases. CDR1 is MGHRA and CDR2 is YSYEKL in the germline V gene. This CDR3 contains 17 residues. The CDR3 DNA, read in part, is TGCGCCAGCAGCCAAGATTATAGCGGGGGGTCCGGCGAGACC. Amino acids: CASSQDYSGGSGET. The whole CDR3 reads CASSQDYSGGSGETQYF.

In its sample, this clone is medium-sized. The CDR3 extends 3 residues past the end of the read, so its final part is completed from the germline J gene. V and J are TRBV18 and TRBJ2-3; perhaps TRBD2 as D (6 bases). Germline assignment: CDR1 KGHSH and CDR2 LQKENI. Trimming stripped 6 bases from V and 7 bases from J, with 14 bases between. This CDR3 spans 13 amino acids. The CDR3 here is CASSPGLTNTQYF. The CDR3 bases that were read are TGTGCCAGCTCTCCGGGACTTACAAATACG.

The sample holds many counts of this clone. The CDR3 end falls 3 residues outside the read, so it is completed with the germline J gene. This chain uses TRBV5-1 with TRBJ1-3; 9 bases agree with TRBD1. Per the germline V gene, CDR1 is SGHRS and CDR2 is YFSETQ. The ends lost 4 bases at V and 5 bases at J; junction bases unmatched: 7. This CDR3 has 15 residues. The DNA read from the CDR3 is TGCGCCAGCAGCGACGGGACAGGGACCCGAAACACC. This gives the protein CASSDGTGTRNT. The whole CDR3 reads CASSDGTGTRNTIYF.

This clone showed up many times. The read stops 3 residues short of the end of the CDR3; the missing end is completed from the germline J gene. The chain couples TRBV5-6 to TRBJ1-5, with 9 bases matching TRBD1. The CDR3 runs 15 residues. The V segment lost 4 bases and the J segment 5 bases; nucleotides outside the gene matches: 7. Germline V gene sequence: CDR1 SGHDT, CDR2 YYEEEE. The CDR3 is CASSRTGTGYQPQHF. The CDR3 bases that were read are TGTGCCAGCAGCCGGACCGGGACAGGGTATCAGCCC. The entire variable domain, with the rest obtained from reference TRBV5-6 and TRBJ1-5, is as follows: DAGVTQSPTHLIKTRGQQVTLRCSPKSGHDTVSWYQQALGQGPQFIFQYYEEEERQRGNFPDRFSGHQFPNYSSELNVNALLLGDSALYLCASSRTGTGYQPQHFGDGTRLSIL.

On this clone: The read is 3 residues too short to cover the CDR3 end, so that end is filled in from the germline J gene. The chain has TRBV10-1 and TRBJ2-1, with 10 bases lining up with TRBD2. CDR1 WNHNN and CDR2 SYGVQD come from the germline V gene (reference sequence). The J segment lost 6 bases and the V segment lost 11 bases, leaving 13 bases of the junction unmatched. This CDR3 comprises 15 residues. The CDR3 spells CAPHRRAGGPNEQFF. The sequenced CDR3 bases are TGCGCCCCCCACCGCCGAGCGGGAGGGCCCAATGAG.

The table lists this clone with many counts. The read finishes 3 residues shy of the CDR3 end, and the germline J gene is used to complete it. J is TRBJ1-2 and V is TRBV19; the match to TRBD1 covers 7 bases. The germline V gene encodes CDR1 LNHDA and CDR2 SQIVND (reference sequence). There are 13 residues in the CDR3. Unmatched junction bases numbered 5, after V lost 6 bases and J lost 4 bases. The CDR3 DNA, read in part, is TGTGCCAGTAGCCGACAGGGTATCTATGGC. It is translated as CASSRQGIYG. The CDR3 in full is CASSRQGIYGYTF.

This clone came up many times. The read finishes 3 residues shy of the CDR3 end, and the germline J gene is used to complete it. The rearrangement links TRBV29-1 to TRBJ1-1; perhaps TRBD1 as D (6 bases). The CDR3 length is 12 residues. From germline, CDR1 is SQVTM and CDR2 ANQGSEA. The germline V and J ends were trimmed by 4 bases and 3 bases, with 9 bases remaining between them. The CDR3 is CSVVRGYTEAFF. CDR3 DNA, as far as it was read: TGCAGCGTTGTCAGGGGTTACACTGAA. The entire variable domain, with the rest obtained from reference TRBV29-1 and TRBJ1-1, is as follows: SAVISQKPSRDICQRGTSLTIQCQVDSQVTMMFWYRQQPGQSLTLIATANQGSEATYESGFVIDKFPISRPNLTFSTLTVSNMSPEDSSIYLCSVVRGYTEAFFGQGTRLTVV.

This clone counts as medium-sized. From the germline J gene comes the end of the CDR3, since the read stops 3 residues before it. This rearrangement joins TRBV28 to TRBJ2-1; 11 nucleotides agree with TRBD2. CDR1 MDHEN and CDR2 SYDVKM come from the germline V gene. This CDR3 spans 17 amino acids. Trimming took 6 bases from V and 0 from J; bases not matched to a gene: 7. The CDR3 spells CASSRRLAGRSYNEQFF. Partial CDR3 DNA: TGTGCCAGCAGCCGCAGACTAGCGGGACGCTCCTACAATGAG.

This clone was counted at least ten times. The read finishes 3 residues shy of the CDR3 end, and the germline J gene is used to complete it. The chain carries TRBV5-5 and TRBJ2-7; TRBD1 agrees at 7 bases. Looked up from germline, CDR1 is SGHKS and CDR2 is YYEKEE (reference sequence). The length of the CDR3 is 14 residues. V was pared by 1 base and J by 1 base, with 2 bases of the junction left unmatched. CDR3 DNA (partial): TGTGCCAGCAGCTTGACGGGACAGTCCTACGAG. It codes for CASSLTGQSYE. The full CDR3 is CASSLTGQSYEQYF.

This clone was picked up many times. The chain's CDR3 is CASSFVGAGDEKLFF. CDR3 DNA (partial): TGTGCCAGCAGCTTTGTCGGGGCAGGGGATGAAAAA. This rearrangement joins TRBV7-8 to TRBJ1-4, with TRBD1 as a possible D gene (6 bases). Read data end 3 residues before the CDR3 end; the end is taken from the germline J gene. The V gene lost 3 bases and the J gene lost 6 bases, with 14 bases spanning the gap. Looked up from germline, CDR1 is SGHVS and CDR2 is FQNEAQ. CDR3 length equals 15 residues.

This clone was picked up many times. The CDR3 bases that were read are TGCGCCAGCAGCTTGGTAACTAGCGGGGGAGATACG. It encodes CASSLVTSGGDT. The CDR3 as a whole reads CASSLVTSGGDTQYF. The chain employs TRBV5-1 and TRBJ2-3, with 11 nucleotides matching TRBD2. The CDR3 goes on 3 residues after the read ends, and that part is filled in from the germline J gene. J lost 5 bases, V lost 0 bases, and 2 bases had no gene match. CDR3 length: 15 residues. The V gene's germline CDR1 is SGHRS and CDR2 YFSETQ.

Ten or more counts support this clone. The read is 3 residues too short to cover the CDR3 end, so that end is filled in from the germline J gene. The chain joins TRBV5-1 to TRBJ2-7; D is undetermined. The germline CDR1 and CDR2 sequences are SGHRS and YFSETQ. Deletions cut 2 bases from V and 5 bases from J, with 8 bases between. There are 12 residues in the CDR3. CDR3 sequence: CASSFRGNEQYF. The sequenced part of the CDR3 DNA is TGCGCCAGCAGCTTCCGCGGTAACGAG.

Many counts were recorded for this clone. Read data end 3 residues before the CDR3 end; the end is taken from the germline J gene. The chain links TRBV28 to TRBJ2-2, with 7 bases matching TRBD2. J lost 2 bases, V lost 7 bases, and 10 bases had no gene match. This CDR3 spans 16 amino acids. Per the germline V gene, CDR1 is MDHEN and CDR2 is SYDVKM. The CDR3 DNA, read in part, is TGTGCCAGCAATCCGCGGAGCGGGGCCAACACCGGGGAG. It specifies CASNPRSGANTGE. The entire CDR3 protein reads CASNPRSGANTGELFF.

The sample holds many counts of this clone. The CDR3 goes on 3 residues after the read ends, and that part is filled in from the germline J gene. The V gene is TRBV7-9, the J gene TRBJ1-6; D is ambiguous. CDR3 size: 14 residues. Germline V gene sequence: CDR1 SEHNR, CDR2 FQNEAQ (reference sequence). Trimming left V 1 base short and J 5 bases short, with 6 bases between. CDR3 sequence reads: CASSLGRDNSPLHF. CDR3 DNA, as far as it was read: TGTGCCAGCAGCTTAGGTCGGGATAATTCACCC.

With regard to this clone: The read halts 3 residues ahead of the CDR3 end, with the missing end drawn from the germline J gene. V and J are TRBV18 and TRBJ2-2; TRBD2 aligns across 13 bases. The CDR3 extends over 18 amino acids. The germline CDR1 and CDR2 sequences are KGHSH and LQKENI. The CDR3 is CASSPPAAGLAGHNELFF. CDR3 bases read: TGTGCCAGCTCACCACCCGCGGCGGGACTAGCGGGACACAATGAG. The full variable domain, rest sourced from reference TRBV18 and TRBJ2-2, is NAGVMQNPRHLVRRRGQEARLRCSPMKGHSHVYWYRQLPEEGLKFMVYLQKENIIDESGMPKERFSAEFPKEGPSILRIQQVVRGDSAAYFCASSPPAAGLAGHNELFFGEGSRLTVL.

This clone ranks as medium-sized. Read coverage stops 3 residues before the CDR3 terminus; the germline J gene supplies the remainder. J is TRBJ1-5 and V is TRBV7-9, with 11 bases fitting TRBD1. The V and J ends lost 4 bases and 5 bases, in that order; junction bases with no gene match: 4. The CDR3 runs to 15 residues. Germline V CDR1 and CDR2: SEHNR, FQNEAQ (reference sequence). CDR3 amino acids: CASSSGQGAHQPQHF. The sequenced CDR3 bases are TGTGCCAGCAGCTCCGGACAGGGGGCACATCAGCCC.

This clone was detected many times. The read terminates 3 residues before the CDR3 end, so the remaining end is supplied by the germline J gene. This chain uses TRBV3-1 (or the pseudogene TRBV3-2) with TRBJ2-7; 7 bases agree with TRBD1. V shed 3 bases, J shed 0 bases, and the junction held 2 bases outside the gene matches. The CDR3 loop spans 14 amino acids. The germline gives CDR1 LGHDT, CDR2 YNNKEL (reference sequence). Here the CDR3 reads CASSHTGDSYEQYF. Partial CDR3 DNA: TGTGCCAGCAGCCATACAGGGGACTCCTACGAG.